The 29 T cell receptor beta chains listed next were all sequenced from one sample in a study of glioma-infiltrating T cells after dendritic cell vaccination. Time point meaning: after dendritic cell vaccination, including at tumor progression/relapse. Repertoires were generated with immunoSEQ multiplex PCR, while TCRdb's copy carries only in-frame clones and drops some. The sample carries approximately 50,000 clones, about 88% recorded once. This specimen was blood, taken after dendritic cell vaccination. The receptors shown here come from a human donor with glioblastoma.

The V and J genes are TRBV4-1 and TRBJ2-7; 7 bases map to TRBD1. CDR3 length equals 15 residues. Germline CDR1 MGHRA, CDR2 YSYEKL. Unmatched junction bases numbered 6, after V lost 3 bases and J lost 1 base. This chain's CDR3 is CASSQGATGSYEQYF. The CDR3 bases are TGCGCCAGCAGCCAGGGAGCGACAGGGTCCTACGAGCAGTACTTC.

This chain joins TRBV10-3 and TRBJ2-1, with TRBD2 identical over 9 bases. The V segment lost 4 bases and the J segment 8 bases; nucleotides outside the gene matches: 3. Looked up from germline, CDR1 is ENHRY and CDR2 is SYGVKD. The CDR3 totals 13 residues. The CDR3 DNA is TGTGCCATCAGTGTAAAGCGGGAGGATGAGCAGTTCTTC. Amino acids: CAISVKREDEQFF.

This clone was seen a handful of times. The chain combines TRBV28 with TRBJ2-1; 8 bases fit TRBD2. V gave up 3 bases and J gave up 10 bases; unmatched junction bases: 8. Germline CDR1 reads MDHEN; CDR2 reads SYDVKM. This CDR3 region has 14 residues. The CDR3 DNA sequence: TGTGCCAGCAGTTTGGGCGGGAGGCCAGAGGAGCAGTTCTTC. This translates into CASSLGGRPEEQFF.

The CDR3 sequence: CASSHPGTGGEKLFF. The CDR3 region has the DNA TGTGCCAGCAGCCACCCCGGGACAGGGGGCGAAAAACTGTTTTTT. The chain links TRBV28 to TRBJ1-4, with 12 bases that match TRBD1. Trimming at V came to 6 bases and at J to 8 bases, leaving 7 bases not matched to a gene. The length of the CDR3 is 15 residues. The germline gives CDR1 MDHEN, CDR2 SYDVKM. The variable domain in full, with the rest retrieved from reference TRBV28 and TRBJ1-4, is DVKVTQSSRYLVKRTGEKVFLECVQDMDHENMFWYRQDPGLGLRLIYFSYDVKMKEKGDIPEGYSVSREKKERFSLILESASTNQTSMYLCASSHPGTGGEKLFFGSGTQLSVL.

The V gene is TRBV28, the J gene TRBJ1-5; 10 bases match TRBD1. The V and J ends lost 4 bases and 2 bases, in that order; junction bases with no gene match: 26. Germline loops: CDR1 MDHEN, CDR2 SYDVKM. This CDR3 is built from 23 residues. In DNA form, the CDR3 reads TGTGCCAGCAGTTACCGTTACATTAGGGCGGGACAGGGGTTAGATTTTGGCAATCAGCCCCAGCATTTT. It yields the protein CASSYRYIRAGQGLDFGNQPQHF.

The J gene is TRBJ1-1, the V gene TRBV10-3; D possibly corresponds to TRBD1 (5 bases). Germline loops: CDR1 ENHRY, CDR2 SYGVKD. Trimming left V 0 bases short and J 11 bases short, with 10 bases between. The CDR3 is 12 residues long. This chain's CDR3 is CAISESGGVAFF. In DNA, the CDR3 is TGTGCCATCAGTGAGTCGGGAGGGGTCGCTTTCTTT.

The rearrangement joins TRBV6-5 to TRBJ1-1; D call uncertain. Trimming removed 10 bases from V and 0 bases from J, with 9 bases in between. The CDR3 has 12 residues. CDR1 is MNHEY and CDR2 is SVGAGI in the germline V gene. CDR3 residues: CATLSMNTEAFF. CDR3 bases: TGTGCCACTCTATCCATGAACACTGAAGCTTTCTTT.

This rearrangement joins TRBV18 to TRBJ1-2, with 8 bases fitting TRBD1. The V and J ends lost 3 bases and 4 bases, in that order; junction bases with no gene match: 7. CDR3 size: 15 residues. Germline V gene sequence: CDR1 KGHSH, CDR2 LQKENI. Written as DNA, the CDR3 is TGTGCCAGCTCACCCGGACAGGGCGACACCTATGGCTACACCTTC. This sequence encodes CASSPGQGDTYGYTF.

The V gene is TRBV5-4, the J gene TRBJ1-1; a weak D match, TRBD1 (6 bases). Trimming left V 3 bases short and J 3 bases short, with 18 bases between. The CDR3 consists of 16 residues. Germline assignment: CDR1 SGHNT and CDR2 YYREEE (reference sequence). The CDR3 is CASSYRGGGRDTEAFF. The CDR3 DNA follows: TGTGCCAGCAGCTACCGAGGGGGGGGCCGTGACACTGAAGCTTTCTTT.

The chain employs TRBV28 and TRBJ1-5; TRBD1 matches 8 bases. Germline V gene lookup returns CDR1 MDHEN and CDR2 SYDVKM. There are 15 residues in the CDR3. V dropped 8 bases and J dropped 1; count of bases not matched to a gene: 7. DNA for the CDR3: TGTGCCAGCCGTAAACAGGGGGGGAGCAATCAGCCCCAGCATTTT. Encoded protein: CASRKQGGSNQPQHF.

The chain employs TRBV5-4 and TRBJ2-5; D is possibly TRBD2 (7 bases). Germline CDR1 and CDR2: SGHNT and YYREEE (reference sequence). This CDR3 region has 16 residues. Trimming pared 2 bases from V and 6 bases from J, leaving 20 bases between. CDR3: CASSFPKGGGVQTQYF. CDR3 sequence (DNA): TGTGCCAGCAGCTTTCCCAAGGGAGGGGGAGTGCAGACCCAGTACTTC.

This clone was detected only once. This chain joins TRBV7-2 and TRBJ1-1; TRBD1 is a possible D gene (5 bases). This CDR3 region has 14 residues. Germline V gene data show CDR1 as SGHTA and CDR2 as FQGNSA. V lost 4 bases to trimming and J lost 4 bases, with 13 bases between them. The CDR3 loop reads CASSSVRGGTEAFF. CDR3 sequence (DNA): TGTGCCAGCAGCTCAGTTCGGGGGGGCACTGAAGCTTTCTTT. Looking up the rest from reference TRBV7-2 and TRBJ1-1 gives the full variable domain: GAGVSQSPSNKVTEKGKDVELRCDPISGHTALYWYRQSLGQGLEFLIYFQGNSAPDKSGLPSDRFSAERTGGSVSTLTIQRTQQEDSAVYLCASSSVRGGTEAFFGQGTRLTVV.

The chain combines TRBV5-6 with TRBJ1-5; D is unresolved. Germline-derived CDR1 and CDR2 are SGHDT and YYEEEE. The CDR3 spans 13 residues. V was shortened by 0 bases and J by 7 bases, with 8 bases between the two germline ends. Here the CDR3 DNA reads TGTGCCAGCAGCTTGGCCCTCAGGCAGCCCCAGCATTTT. This sequence encodes CASSLALRQPQHF.

The chain joins TRBV6-5 to TRBJ1-1; TRBD1 agrees at 7 bases. Germline CDR1 is MNHEY and CDR2 is SVGAGI. This CDR3 spans 15 amino acids. Germline trimming cut 0 bases from V and 0 bases from J; bases unmatched to any gene: 1. CDR3 region: CASSYSGQLNTEAFF. CDR3 nucleotides: TGTGCCAGCAGTTACTCGGGACAGCTGAACACTGAAGCTTTCTTT.

The V gene is TRBV4-1, the J gene TRBJ2-7, with TRBD2 matching over 11 bases. This CDR3 has 16 amino acids. With V trimmed by 3 bases and J by 4 bases, 8 bases remained unmatched. Germline assignment: CDR1 MGHRA and CDR2 YSYEKL. CDR3 DNA: TGCGCCAGCAGCCACCCACTAGCGGGAGACGGGTACGAGCAGTACTTC. It is translated as CASSHPLAGDGYEQYF.

The rearrangement links TRBV5-5 to TRBJ2-7, with TRBD1 matching over 11 bases. CDR3 size: 17 residues. V shed 5 bases, J shed 0 bases, and the junction held 10 bases outside the gene matches. Germline V gene data show CDR1 as SGHKS and CDR2 as YYEKEE (reference sequence). DNA for the CDR3: TGTGCCAGCAGAAACGCGGCCGGGACAGGGGGCTCCTACGAGCAGTACTTC. Protein product: CASRNAAGTGGSYEQYF.

CDR3 DNA: TGTGCCAGCACTCGACTAAACTATGGCTACACCTTC. As protein: CASTRLNYGYTF. V usage is TRBV6-6 and J usage is TRBJ1-2; D not certain. The CDR3 totals 12 residues. V shed 7 bases and J shed 2 bases, with 8 bases lying between them. Germline CDR1 reads MNHNY; CDR2 reads SVGAGI (reference sequence).

This sequence joins TRBV7-9 and TRBJ1-3; TRBD1 is a possible D gene (6 bases). Trimming removed 5 bases from V and 6 bases from J, with 17 bases in between. Germline lookup yields CDR1 SEHNR and CDR2 FQNEAQ (reference sequence). The CDR3 is made up of 15 amino acids. CDR3 loop: CASSLRRQVENTIYF. The CDR3 bases are TGTGCCAGCAGCCTCCGTAGACAGGTTGAAAACACCATATATTTT.

The rearrangement joins TRBV19 to TRBJ1-2; tentatively, D is TRBD1 (5 bases). The CDR3 consists of 12 residues. Germline CDR1 is LNHDA and CDR2 is SQIVND (reference sequence). The CDR3 region has the DNA TGTGCTACCCAGGGCCTTAACTATGGCTACACCTTC. It translates to CATQGLNYGYTF.

The chain is built from TRBV18 and TRBJ1-2, with unresolved D. V shed 6 bases and J shed 4 bases, with 18 bases lying between them. The CDR3 consists of 15 residues. CDR1 is KGHSH, CDR2 LQKENI, per germline. This CDR3 is CASSYPEDLGYGYTF. The CDR3 region has the DNA TGTGCCAGCTCGTACCCGGAGGATTTGGGCTATGGCTACACCTTC.

This rearrangement joins TRBV7-3 to TRBJ2-3; tentatively, D is TRBD1 (6 bases). The CDR3 contains 15 residues. The V end lost 0 bases, the J end lost 4 bases, and 11 bases lay between the germline ends. Germline V gives CDR1 SGHTA, CDR2 FQGTGA. CDR3 sequence reads: CASSLTTGRADTQYF. In nucleotides, the CDR3 is TGTGCCAGCAGCTTAACGACAGGCCGGGCAGATACGCAGTATTTT.

CDR3 DNA sequence: TGTGCCAGCAGCTTGCAGCGTTCGACAGCCTCTCCAGATACGCAGTATTTT. As protein: CASSLQRSTASPDTQYF. V is TRBV5-6 and J is TRBJ2-3, with a possible D match to TRBD1 (5 bases). The germline V gene encodes CDR1 SGHDT and CDR2 YYEEEE. Trimming cost V 1 base and J 4 bases, with 19 bases left between them. The CDR3 is 17 residues long.

The chain employs TRBV5-1 and TRBJ2-3; TRBD2 aligns across 9 bases. With V trimmed by 2 bases and J by 4 bases, 8 bases remained unmatched. The CDR3 length is 16 residues. CDR1 is SGHRS and CDR2 is YFSETQ in the germline V gene. The DNA for the CDR3 is TGCGCCAGCAGCTTCTTCGCGGGAGGGGTCGCAGATACGCAGTATTTT. Its protein is CASSFFAGGVADTQYF.

The V and J genes are TRBV7-9 and TRBJ2-1; 9 nucleotides match TRBD2. The CDR3 sequence is 16 residues long. Germline-derived CDR1 and CDR2 are SEHNR and FQNEAQ (reference sequence). V lost 7 bases to trimming and J lost 7 bases; unmatched junction nucleotides: 14. In DNA form, the CDR3 reads TGTGCCAGCACCCAATCACTAGCGGGCTTGCGGAATGAGCAGTTCTTC. Translating it yields CASTQSLAGLRNEQFF. Complete variable domain (other parts from reference TRBV7-9 and TRBJ2-1): DTGVSQNPRHKITKRGQNVTFRCDPISEHNRLYWYRQTLGQGPEFLTYFQNEAQLEKSRLLSDRFSAERPKGSFSTLEIQRTEQGDSAMYLCASTQSLAGLRNEQFFGPGTRLTVL.

The J gene is TRBJ1-1, the V gene TRBV5-4, with 8 bases aligning to TRBD1. The CDR3 extends over 13 amino acids. Germline trimming cut 3 bases from V and 4 bases from J; bases unmatched to any gene: 2. CDR1 is SGHNT and CDR2 is YYREEE in the germline V gene (reference sequence). DNA for the CDR3: TGTGCCAGCAGCTCAACAGGGGGCACTGAAGCTTTCTTT. Translated: CASSSTGGTEAFF.

The chain has TRBV28 and TRBJ2-5; a weak D match, TRBD2 (6 bases). CDR1 and CDR2 (germline): MDHEN, SYDVKM. V dropped 4 bases and J dropped 1 base, with 13 bases sitting between them. CDR3 size: 15 residues. The DNA for the CDR3 is TGTGCCAGCAGTTCACCCGGGACTGGCCAAGAGACCCAGTACTTC. Amino acids: CASSSPGTGQETQYF.

This chain connects TRBV5-4 to TRBJ2-2; D may be TRBD1 (5 bases). Germline V gene data show CDR1 as SGHNT and CDR2 as YYREEE (reference sequence). V was trimmed by 9 bases and J by 4 bases, leaving 16 bases between them. The CDR3 sequence is 14 residues long. The CDR3 nucleotides read TGTGCCACCACTCCTCAGACAGTCACCGGGGAGCTGTTTTTT. This codes for CATTPQTVTGELFF.

The J gene is TRBJ2-7, the V gene TRBV15, with 7 nucleotides matching TRBD2. J gave up 4 bases and V 2 bases, and 11 bases lay outside the gene matches. Germline-derived CDR1 and CDR2 are LNHNV and YYDKDF (reference sequence). The CDR3 runs 16 residues. The CDR3 spells CATSRTISGSVYEQYF. The CDR3 nucleotides are TGTGCCACCAGCAGAACAATTAGCGGGTCCGTTTACGAGCAGTACTTC.

Written as DNA, the CDR3 is TGTGCCAGCAGCGTAGAAGCGGGGCTAGTCACAGATACGCAGTATTTT. It translates to CASSVEAGLVTDTQYF. The rearrangement uses TRBV9 and TRBJ2-3; TRBD2 matches 7 bases. The germline gives CDR1 SGDLS, CDR2 YYNGEE. This CDR3 contains 16 residues. V lost 0 bases and J lost 2; bases outside the gene matches: 6.